The clone carrying this T cell receptor beta chain occurred a few times. Germline loops: CDR1 SNHLY, CDR2 FYNNEI. V lost 4 bases and J 1 base, leaving 13 bases between the germline ends. This CDR3 is built from 15 residues. This specimen comes from a study of blood T cell repertoires in COVID-19. Background on the study: Acute-phase and convalescent COVID-19 samples originated in the United States, Italy and Spain. PBMCs, B-cell-depleted T cells, or T cells provided the cDNA or gDNA that made up the material.

Original analysis: Scientists estimated how many nucleated cells there were by amplifying reference gene primers. Assay used: immunoSEQ multiplex PCR; TCRdb lists only in-frame clones, some missing. D and trimming come from the DNA, and the V and J calls and clone size come from that table. The sample comprises some 130,000 clones, 84% of which are singletons, and more than 1.4% rests with the top ten. This receptor was obtained from a man aged 55 to 70 with acute or convalescent COVID-19. The chain has TRBV2 and TRBJ1-1, with D unclear. Sequencing was carried out using peripheral blood. DNA for the CDR3: TGTGCCAGCAGTGCGTCTCGGGTCGGGAACACTGAAGCTTTCTTT. Its translation is CASSASRVGNTEAFF. Full variable domain (rest looked up from reference TRBV2 and TRBJ1-1): EPEVTQTPSHQVTQMGQEVILRCVPISNHLYFYWYRQILGQKVEFLVSFYNNEISEKSEIFDDQFSVERPDGSNFTLKIRSTKLEDSAMYFCASSASRVGNTEAFFGQGTRLTVV.